These T cell receptor beta chains were read from a single sample in a study of CD8+ T cells in alopecia areata. Assay: immunoSEQ multiplex PCR; the TCRdb copy retains only in-frame clones and omits some. The sample carries roughly 100,000 clones, just under 60% recorded once. The sample was CD8+ T cells sorted from blood, taken at approximately week 56, from a patient treated with tofacitinib. The source of these receptors is a human donor with alopecia areata. Both conserved end residues are part of each CDR3. Each record gives: CDR3 protein, CDR3 DNA, V gene, D gene, J gene, clone size. D genes are given only for firm matches. Size tells how often a clone was seen (once, few, many) or the class of an expanded clone, and some rows leave it out.

CDR3 protein: CSVGDRSGGELFF
CDR3 DNA: TGCAGCGTTGGGGACAGGTCCGGCGGGGAGCTGTTTTTT
V gene: TRBV29-1
D gene: TRBD1
J gene: TRBJ2-2
clone size: -

CDR3 protein: CASSERGRLADSTGELFF
CDR3 DNA: TGTGCCAGCAGTGAAAGGGGGAGACTAGCGGACTCCACCGGGGAGCTGTTTTTT
V gene: TRBV2
D gene: TRBD2
J gene: TRBJ2-2
clone size: few

CDR3 protein: CASSLGTGVYEQYF
CDR3 DNA: TGTGCCAGCAGCTTAGGGACAGGGGTTTACGAGCAGTACTTC
V gene: TRBV7-6
D gene: TRBD1
J gene: TRBJ2-7
clone size: -

CDR3 protein: CASSLGGNPLHF
CDR3 DNA: TGCGCCAGCAGCTTGGGTGGTAACCCCCTCCACTTT
V gene: TRBV5-1
D gene: -
J gene: TRBJ1-6
clone size: -

CDR3 protein: CASSRTGRRGETQYF
CDR3 DNA: TGCGCCAGCAGCCGGACAGGGCGTCGTGGGGAGACCCAGTACTTC
V gene: TRBV5-1
D gene: TRBD1
J gene: TRBJ2-5
clone size: -

CDR3 protein: CASSLAAASGGSYTF
CDR3 DNA: TGTGCCAGCAGCTTAGCAGCTGCCTCAGGGGGAAGCTACACCTTC
V gene: TRBV7-6
D gene: TRBD1
J gene: TRBJ1-2
clone size: few

CDR3 protein: CASSPGSGVEQYF
CDR3 DNA: TGTGCCAGCAGCCCGGGTAGCGGGGTCGAGCAGTACTTC
V gene: TRBV11-2
D gene: TRBD2
J gene: TRBJ2-7
clone size: -

CDR3 protein: CASSPNTNPDTQYF
CDR3 DNA: TGTGCCAGCAGCCCCAATACCAACCCAGATACGCAGTATTTT
V gene: TRBV7-2
D gene: -
J gene: TRBJ2-3
clone size: few

CDR3 protein: CATSPQPKQETQYF
CDR3 DNA: TGTGCCACCTCGCCACAGCCGAAACAAGAGACCCAGTACTTC
V gene: TRBV27
D gene: -
J gene: TRBJ2-5
clone size: once

CDR3 protein: CASSDWDRIYEQYF
CDR3 DNA: TGCGCCAGCAGCGACTGGGACAGAATCTACGAGCAGTACTTC
V gene: TRBV5-1
D gene: TRBD1
J gene: TRBJ2-7
clone size: -

CDR3 protein: CASRSGTYYEQYF
CDR3 DNA: TGCGCCAGCAGATCCGGGACGTACTACGAGCAGTACTTC
V gene: TRBV10-2
D gene: -
J gene: TRBJ2-7
clone size: -

CDR3 protein: CASSYRGGHETQYF
CDR3 DNA: TGTGCCAGCAGTTATCGTGGGGGGCACGAGACCCAGTACTTC
V gene: TRBV6-5
D gene: -
J gene: TRBJ2-5
clone size: -

CDR3 protein: CAWSVLGTGDFWAQYF
CDR3 DNA: TGTGCCTGGAGTGTACTTGGGACAGGGGACTTTTGGGCCCAGTACTTC
V gene: TRBV30
D gene: TRBD1
J gene: TRBJ2-5
clone size: -

CDR3 protein: CASSLGTLSGNNQPQHF
CDR3 DNA: TGCGCCAGCAGCTTGGGTACACTCTCTGGGAACAATCAGCCCCAGCATTTT
V gene: TRBV5-1
D gene: -
J gene: TRBJ1-5
clone size: -

CDR3 protein: CASTPGGMRSYEQYF
CDR3 DNA: TGTGCCAGCACCCCAGGAGGGATGCGGTCCTACGAGCAGTACTTC
V gene: TRBV25-1
D gene: -
J gene: TRBJ2-7
clone size: -

CDR3 protein: CASSLGETAQYF
CDR3 DNA: TGTGCCAGCAGCTTGGGGGAAACGGCGCAGTACTTC
V gene: TRBV5-4
D gene: -
J gene: TRBJ2-7
clone size: -

CDR3 protein: CASIMAGGSYFEAFF
CDR3 DNA: TGTGCCAGCATTATGGCTGGGGGGTCGTATTTTGAAGCTTTCTTT
V gene: TRBV2
D gene: -
J gene: TRBJ1-1
clone size: -

CDR3 protein: CASSQETDSYEQYF
CDR3 DNA: TGTGCCAGCAGCCAAGAGACGGATTCCTACGAGCAGTACTTC
V gene: TRBV14
D gene: -
J gene: TRBJ2-7
clone size: few

CDR3 protein: CASSFPGPNTGELFF
CDR3 DNA: TGCGCCAGCAGCTTCCCGGGCCCTAACACCGGGGAGCTGTTTTTT
V gene: TRBV5-1
D gene: -
J gene: TRBJ2-2
clone size: -

CDR3 protein: CAWSVGQGSWSPLHF
CDR3 DNA: TGTGCCTGGAGTGTAGGGCAGGGCAGTTGGTCACCCCTCCACTTT
V gene: TRBV30
D gene: -
J gene: TRBJ1-6
clone size: -

CDR3 protein: CASAGHGGYEQYF
CDR3 DNA: TGTGCCAGTGCAGGACACGGAGGCTACGAGCAGTACTTC
V gene: TRBV6-5
D gene: -
J gene: TRBJ2-7
clone size: -

CDR3 protein: CASSQDSGSSYEQYF
CDR3 DNA: TGTGCCAGCAGCCAAGACTCGGGTAGTTCCTACGAGCAGTACTTC
V gene: TRBV4-2
D gene: -
J gene: TRBJ2-7
clone size: few

CDR3 protein: CATSRDRLAGGQADTQYF
CDR3 DNA: TGTGCCACCAGCAGAGATCGGCTAGCGGGGGGGCAGGCAGATACGCAGTATTTT
V gene: TRBV15
D gene: TRBD2
J gene: TRBJ2-3
clone size: few

CDR3 protein: CASRDRGVAGELFF
CDR3 DNA: TGTGCCAGCAGAGACAGGGGAGTCGCCGGGGAGCTGTTTTTT
V gene: TRBV6-1
D gene: TRBD1
J gene: TRBJ2-2
clone size: -

CDR3 protein: CASSQLTGDTQYF
CDR3 DNA: TGTGCCAGCAGCCAGCTGACAGGGGATACGCAGTATTTT
V gene: TRBV11-2
D gene: TRBD1
J gene: TRBJ2-3
clone size: -

CDR3 protein: CASSQDQGARPGELFF
CDR3 DNA: TGCGCCAGCAGCCAAGACCAGGGGGCGCGCCCCGGGGAGCTGTTTTTT
V gene: TRBV4-1
D gene: TRBD1
J gene: TRBJ2-2
clone size: -

CDR3 protein: CATSGAIQNTGELFF
CDR3 DNA: TGTGCCACCAGTGGGGCTATCCAAAACACCGGGGAGCTGTTTTTT
V gene: TRBV15
D gene: -
J gene: TRBJ2-2
clone size: -

CDR3 protein: CASSVTGTEALYGYTF
CDR3 DNA: TGTGCCAGCAGCGTAACCGGGACAGAGGCCCTCTATGGCTACACCTTC
V gene: TRBV9
D gene: TRBD1
J gene: TRBJ1-2
clone size: many

CDR3 protein: CASSPYENNSPLHF
CDR3 DNA: TGTGCCAGCAGTCCATACGAGAATAATTCACCCCTCCACTTT
V gene: TRBV27
D gene: -
J gene: TRBJ1-6
clone size: -

CDR3 protein: CASSFDGTGYGYTF
CDR3 DNA: TGTGCCAGCAGTTTCGATGGGACAGGCTATGGCTACACCTTC
V gene: TRBV6-5
D gene: TRBD1
J gene: TRBJ1-2
clone size: -

CDR3 protein: CASRAGRVYTF
CDR3 DNA: TGTGCCAGCAGGGCGGGGAGGGTCTACACCTTC
V gene: TRBV27
D gene: -
J gene: TRBJ1-2
clone size: -

CDR3 protein: CATASGGARETQYF
CDR3 DNA: TGTGCCACCGCTAGCGGGGGGGCCCGGGAGACCCAGTACTTC
V gene: TRBV15
D gene: TRBD2
J gene: TRBJ2-5
clone size: -

CDR3 protein: CAWSVSRDGSYEQYF
CDR3 DNA: TGTGCCTGGAGTGTAAGTCGGGACGGTTCCTACGAGCAGTACTTC
V gene: TRBV30
D gene: -
J gene: TRBJ2-7
clone size: -

CDR3 protein: CASSPQGGENNSPLHF
CDR3 DNA: TGTGCCAGCAGCCCTCAGGGAGGGGAAAATAATTCACCCCTCCACTTT
V gene: TRBV9
D gene: -
J gene: TRBJ1-6
clone size: -

CDR3 protein: CASTAGRATEAFF
CDR3 DNA: TGTGCCAGCACCGCGGGGAGGGCGACTGAAGCTTTCTTT
V gene: TRBV13
D gene: -
J gene: TRBJ1-1
clone size: -